Shown below are 5 T cell receptor beta chains from a single sample sequenced in a study of identical twins (TCRdb year 2016). Libraries were made using 5' RACE. TCRdb lists the instrument as Illumina HiSeq 2000. TCRdb's own reprocessing of the public reads used fastp at Q25 and MiXCR and kept productive beta chains. Each entry is one CDR3 protein sequence, shown with its most common DNA and genes. Present in this sample are a few hundred thousand distinct CDR3 sequences, 24% of which were seen just once. The leading ten clones occupy approximately 2.9% of the sample. The same data also contributed to another study, on T cells expressing NK-cell markers.

Sequencing was carried out using CD4+ T cells sorted from blood. These receptors originate from a woman aged 18-35 years in good health.

This chain uses TRBV10-3 with TRBJ2-7; a weak D match, TRBD1 (6 bases). Deletions cut 11 bases from V and 1 base from J, with 12 bases between. The CDR3 sequence is 12 residues long. CDR1 and CDR2 from the germline V gene are ENHRY and SYGVKD. The CDR3 loop reads CAVEGQSYEQYF. DNA of the CDR3: TGTGCCGTCGAAGGACAGTCCTACGAGCAGTACTTC.

V usage is TRBV3-1 and J usage is TRBJ2-2, with D hard to call. There are 13 residues in the CDR3. Between the trimmed V and J ends, which lost 3 bases and 7 bases, there was a span of 9 bases. CDR1 is LGHDT, CDR2 YNNKEL, per germline (reference sequence). CDR3 sequence reads: CASSQFLGGELFF. The DNA for the CDR3 is TGTGCCAGCAGCCAGTTCCTGGGCGGGGAGCTGTTTTTT.

This clonotype appeared many times. CDR3 in DNA: TGTGCCGTCGGGGGGATGGTTACAAGTGAGCAGTTCTTC. Encoded protein: CAVGGMVTSEQFF. V is TRBV24-1 and J is TRBJ2-1; TRBD2 aligns across 7 bases. Losses at the gene ends were 12 bases for V and 9 bases for J; bases not matched to a gene: 13. CDR3 size: 13 residues. Germline-derived CDR1 and CDR2 are KGHDR and SFDVKD.

There are a few counts of this clonotype. This sequence joins TRBV5-1 and TRBJ2-2, with 8 bases fitting TRBD2. The V gene end was trimmed by 1 base and the J gene end by 4 bases; junction bases not matched to a gene: 6. Germline V gene lookup returns CDR1 SGHRS and CDR2 YFSETQ. The CDR3 is made up of 16 amino acids. CDR3 bases: TGCGCCAGCAGCTTGTTCACGGGGGGGAGCACCGGGGAGCTGTTTTTT. Amino acids: CASSLFTGGSTGELFF.

This clonotype was counted only a few times. J is TRBJ1-1 and V is TRBV29-1; TRBD1 might be the D (6 bases). The germline CDR1 and CDR2 sequences are SQVTM and ANQGSEA. CDR3 size: 14 residues. Trimming stripped 1 base from V and 4 bases from J, with 13 bases between. As DNA, the CDR3 is TGCAGCGTTGAAGTGCGGGGGCGGGGCACTGAAGCTTTCTTT. Its protein product is CSVEVRGRGTEAFF.